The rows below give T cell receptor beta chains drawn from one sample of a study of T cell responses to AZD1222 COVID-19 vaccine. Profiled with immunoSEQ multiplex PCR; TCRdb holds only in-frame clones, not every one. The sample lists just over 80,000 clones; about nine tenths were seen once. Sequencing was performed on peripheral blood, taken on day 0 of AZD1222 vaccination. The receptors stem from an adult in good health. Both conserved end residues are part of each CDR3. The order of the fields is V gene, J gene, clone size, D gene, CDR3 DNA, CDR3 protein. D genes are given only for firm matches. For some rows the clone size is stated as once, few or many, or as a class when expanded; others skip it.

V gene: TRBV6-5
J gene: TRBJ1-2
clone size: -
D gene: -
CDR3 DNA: TGTGCCAGCAGTTACTCGAGGCGCGGGGCTGGTGGCTACACCTTC
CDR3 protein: CASSYSRRGAGGYTF

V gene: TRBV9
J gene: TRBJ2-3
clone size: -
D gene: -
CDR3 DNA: TGTGCCAGCGGGGATACGCAGTATTTT
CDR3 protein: CASGDTQYF

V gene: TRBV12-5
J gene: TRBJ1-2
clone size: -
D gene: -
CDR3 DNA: TGTGCTAGTGGTTTGGTAGGGTTCGGCTACACCTTC
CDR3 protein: CASGLVGFGYTF

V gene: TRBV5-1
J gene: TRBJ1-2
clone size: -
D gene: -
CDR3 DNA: TGCGCCAGCAGCTCTCCGGACAGATCTAACTATGGCTACACCTTC
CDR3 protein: CASSSPDRSNYGYTF

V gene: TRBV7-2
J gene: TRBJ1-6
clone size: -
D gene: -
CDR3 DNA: TGTGCCAGCAGCCCTCCCGGCCAGACAATGCGCAATTCACCCCTCCACTTT
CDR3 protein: CASSPPGQTMRNSPLHF

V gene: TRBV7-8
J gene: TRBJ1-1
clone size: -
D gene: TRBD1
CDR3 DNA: TGTGCCAGCAGCTTAGGTTGGACAGGGGGCGCGACTGAAGCTTTCTTT
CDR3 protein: CASSLGWTGGATEAFF

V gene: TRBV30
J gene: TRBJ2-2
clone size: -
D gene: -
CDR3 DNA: TGTGCCTGGCGGGACGGTCGCACCGGGGAGCTGTTTTTT
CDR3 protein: CAWRDGRTGELFF

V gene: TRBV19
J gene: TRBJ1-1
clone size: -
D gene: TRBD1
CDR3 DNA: TGTGCCAGTAGTATGAGACCAGGGGGAACCACTGAAGCTTTCTTT
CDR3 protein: CASSMRPGGTTEAFF

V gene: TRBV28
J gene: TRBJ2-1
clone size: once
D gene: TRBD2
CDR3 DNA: TGTGCCAGCAACTATCGCGGGACTAGCTACAATGAGCAGTTCTTC
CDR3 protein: CASNYRGTSYNEQFF

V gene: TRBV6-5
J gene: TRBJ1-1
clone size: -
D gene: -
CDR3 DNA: TGTGCCAGCAGTTACTCTCCAGAAATCAACACTGAAGCTTTCTTT
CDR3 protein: CASSYSPEINTEAFF

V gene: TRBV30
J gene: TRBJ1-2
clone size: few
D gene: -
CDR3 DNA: TGTGCCTGTCCTTACCCCCGACAGAGGACTAACTATGGCTACACCTTC
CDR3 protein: CACPYPRQRTNYGYTF

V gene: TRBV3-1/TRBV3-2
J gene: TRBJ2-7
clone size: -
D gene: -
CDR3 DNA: TGTGCCAGCAGCCCCTTAGGGAGGGAGCAGTACTTC
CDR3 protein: CASSPLGREQYF

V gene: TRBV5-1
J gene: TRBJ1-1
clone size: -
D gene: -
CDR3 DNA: TGCGCCAGCAGCTTCGGCGCAGGGTTTTCGGGAAACACTGAAGCTTTCTTT
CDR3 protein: CASSFGAGFSGNTEAFF

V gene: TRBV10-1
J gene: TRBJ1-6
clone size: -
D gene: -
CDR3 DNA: TGCGCCAGCAGTGATGACAGGAATTCACCCCTCCACTTT
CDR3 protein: CASSDDRNSPLHF

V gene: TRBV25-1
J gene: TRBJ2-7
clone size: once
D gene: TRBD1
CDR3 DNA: TGTGCCAGCAGTGACCCCCCGGGACAGGGAAATTACGAGCAGTACTTC
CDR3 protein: CASSDPPGQGNYEQYF

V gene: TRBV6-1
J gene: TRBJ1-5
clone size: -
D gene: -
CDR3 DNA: TGTGCCAGCAGTGAGCGTCGGGAGACCGGCAATCAGCCCCAGCATTTT
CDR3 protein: CASSERRETGNQPQHF

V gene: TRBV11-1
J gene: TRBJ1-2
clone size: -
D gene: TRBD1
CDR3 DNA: TGTGCCAGCAGCAAACAGGGGGTTGGCTACACCTTC
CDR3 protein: CASSKQGVGYTF

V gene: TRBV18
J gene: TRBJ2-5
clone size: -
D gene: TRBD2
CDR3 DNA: TGTGCCAGCTCAGTCGAACTAGCGGCTTACCAAGAGACCCAGTACTTC
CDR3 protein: CASSVELAAYQETQYF

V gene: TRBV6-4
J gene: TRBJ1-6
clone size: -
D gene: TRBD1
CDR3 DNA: TGTGCCAGCAGTCACGACAGGGTGGGTTCACCCCTCCACTTT
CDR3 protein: CASSHDRVGSPLHF

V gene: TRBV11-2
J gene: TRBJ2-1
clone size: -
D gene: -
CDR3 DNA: TGTGCCAGCAGCTCCCTGGGGAATGAGCAGTTCTTC
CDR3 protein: CASSSLGNEQFF

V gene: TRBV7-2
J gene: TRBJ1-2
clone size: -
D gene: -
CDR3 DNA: TGTGCCAGCAGACCCGACGGAGGTGGTGGCTACACCTTC
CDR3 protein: CASRPDGGGGYTF

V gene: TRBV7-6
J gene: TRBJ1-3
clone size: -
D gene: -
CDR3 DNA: TGTGCCAGCAGCTTAAATGGGCATGCCTCTGGAAACACCATATATTTT
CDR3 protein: CASSLNGHASGNTIYF

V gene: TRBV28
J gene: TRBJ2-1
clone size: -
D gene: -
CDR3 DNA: TGTGCCAGCAGTTGGAGGGGGGTTACGAATGAGCAGTTCTTC
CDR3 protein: CASSWRGVTNEQFF

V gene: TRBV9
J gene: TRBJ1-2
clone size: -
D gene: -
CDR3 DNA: TGTGCCAGCAGCGCCCTCGCACGAAACTATGGCTACACCTTC
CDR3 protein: CASSALARNYGYTF

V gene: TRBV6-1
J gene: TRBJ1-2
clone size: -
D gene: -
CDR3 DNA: TGTGCCAGCAGTGAAGTAACATATGGCTACACCTTC
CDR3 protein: CASSEVTYGYTF

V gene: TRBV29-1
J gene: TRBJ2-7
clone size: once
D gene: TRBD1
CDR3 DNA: TGCAGCGCCACAGGGGACATCTACGAGCAGTACTTC
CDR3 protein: CSATGDIYEQYF

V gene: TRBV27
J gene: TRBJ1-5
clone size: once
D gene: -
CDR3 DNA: TGTGCCAGCGGACGTGGACCATTCATTAGCAATCAGCCCCAGCATTTT
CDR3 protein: CASGRGPFISNQPQHF

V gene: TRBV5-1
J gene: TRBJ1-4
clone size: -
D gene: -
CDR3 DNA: TGCGCCAGCGGGCTCGAACGGGACTCTGAAAAACTGTTTTTT
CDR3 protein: CASGLERDSEKLFF

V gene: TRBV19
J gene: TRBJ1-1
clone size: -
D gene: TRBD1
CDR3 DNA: TGTGCCAGTATTGGAGGACAGGGTCTGAACACTGAAGCTTTCTTT
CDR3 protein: CASIGGQGLNTEAFF

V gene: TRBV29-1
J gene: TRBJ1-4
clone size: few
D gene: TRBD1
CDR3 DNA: TGCAGCGCCGGAAACCAGGGGGTTAATGAAAAACTGTTTTTT
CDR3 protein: CSAGNQGVNEKLFF

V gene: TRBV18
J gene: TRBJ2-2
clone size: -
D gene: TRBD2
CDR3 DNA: TGTGCCAGCTCTGATAGCGGGGGCCGGAACACCGGGGAGCTGTTTTTT
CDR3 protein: CASSDSGGRNTGELFF

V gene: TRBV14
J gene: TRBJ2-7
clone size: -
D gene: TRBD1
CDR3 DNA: TGTGCCAGCAGCCAATCCCCACAGGGGGCGCGGGACGAGCAGTACTTC
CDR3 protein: CASSQSPQGARDEQYF